The entry below gives a single T cell receptor (beta chain) sequence along with its context. This sample is part of a study of blood T cell repertoires in COVID-19. As handled by the study authors: Amplification from reference gene primers served as the basis for estimated nucleated cell counts. Sequencing was performed with immunoSEQ multiplex PCR; in TCRdb, only in-frame clones are kept and a portion is missing. That table gives V, J and clone size, and the DNA gave D and trimming. Of around 700,000 clones listed, around 90% are singletons. Germline V gene data show CDR1 as SGHTA and CDR2 as FQGNSA. V lost 1 base and J lost 4, with 8 bases in between. The CDR3 is made up of 14 amino acids.

This clonotype originated in a woman in her late teens or twenties with acute or convalescent COVID-19. Sequencing used peripheral blood. The rearrangement links TRBV7-2 to TRBJ2-1, with a possible D match to TRBD1 (6 bases). The CDR3 DNA sequence: TGTGCCAGCAGCTTAGATAGGGGGTACAATGAGCAGTTCTTC. It specifies CASSLDRGYNEQFF.